This is a list of T cell receptor beta chains from one sample in a study of cytomegalovirus exposure and HLA in healthy donors. The method was immunoSEQ multiplex PCR; TCRdb's version includes in-frame clones alone and lacks a portion of them. The repertoire holds approximately 54,000 clones, under 90% seen once, with approximately 3% in the top ten. What was sequenced was PBMCs. The receptor set was obtained from a woman younger than 35 in good health and CMV-seronegative. The CDR3 runs from the conserved cysteine through the conserved F or W. Fields, in order: CDR3 length, J gene, V gene, clone size, D gene, CDR3 protein, CDR3 DNA. D genes are given only for firm matches. Clone size is shown for a subset of rows, as once, few, many or a class of expanded clone.

>17|TRBJ2-1|TRBV4-2|few|TRBD2
CASSQDQTGTSIYEQFF
TGTGCCAGCAGCCAAGATCAGACGGGGACTAGCATATATGAGCAGTTCTTC
>17|TRBJ1-2|TRBV14|.|.
CASSQDLEGMRSYGYTF
TGTGCCAGCAGCCAAGATCTGGAGGGGATGAGGAGCTATGGCTACACCTTC
>15|TRBJ2-1|TRBV5-1|.|TRBD2
CASSLGLAGYNEQFF
TGCGCCAGCAGCCTGGGACTAGCGGGGTACAATGAGCAGTTCTTC
>15|TRBJ1-3|TRBV15|.|.
CATSRDAGTGNTIYF
TGTGCCACCAGCAGAGATGCAGGGACTGGAAACACCATATATTTT
>15|TRBJ2-7|TRBV10-3|.|.
CAISESWRALYEQYF
TGTGCCATCAGTGAGTCTTGGAGGGCCCTCTACGAGCAGTACTTC
>12|TRBJ2-7|TRBV19|.|TRBD1
CASSLGQGEQYF
TGTGCCAGTAGTCTAGGACAGGGCGAGCAGTACTTC
>14|TRBJ2-7|TRBV9|.|TRBD2
CASSEGGSAYEQYF
TGTGCCAGCAGCGAGGGCGGGAGTGCCTACGAGCAGTACTTC
>15|TRBJ1-4|TRBV7-9|once|TRBD1
CASSLATGHGEKLFF
TGTGCCAGCAGCTTGGCGACAGGGCACGGAGAAAAACTGTTTTTT
>17|TRBJ2-1|TRBV28|.|.
CASSLVGAPPRSGEQFF
TGTGCCAGCAGTTTAGTTGGGGCTCCCCCCCGATCTGGTGAGCAGTTCTTC
>14|TRBJ1-6|TRBV10-1|.|TRBD1
CASSEGQAYSPLHF
TGCGCCAGCAGTGAGGGACAGGCCTATTCACCCCTCCACTTT
>13|TRBJ2-3|TRBV29-1|.|.
CSVASRYTDTQYF
TGCAGCGTTGCTAGCAGATACACAGATACGCAGTATTTT
>18|TRBJ2-1|TRBV5-6|.|TRBD2
CASSSLIAGGAPYNEQFF
TGTGCCAGCAGCTCCTTAATAGCGGGAGGGGCCCCCTACAATGAGCAGTTCTTC
>15|TRBJ2-7|TRBV28|.|TRBD2
CASSSVGLAGYEQYF
TGTGCCAGCAGTTCCGTGGGACTAGCGGGATACGAGCAGTACTTC
>15|TRBJ1-3|TRBV6-6|.|.
CASSRAGGSGNTIYF
TGTGCCAGCAGCAGGGCGGGGGGTTCTGGAAACACCATATATTTT
>17|TRBJ2-2|TRBV5-4|few|TRBD2
CASSQGEAGVASGELFF
TGTGCCAGCAGCCAAGGAGAAGCGGGAGTAGCTTCCGGGGAGCTGTTTTTT
>15|TRBJ1-6|TRBV7-8|.|TRBD1
CASSLAGDRNSPLHF
TGTGCCAGCAGCTTAGCAGGGGACAGAAATTCACCCCTCCACTTT
>13|TRBJ1-2|TRBV18|.|.
CASSPDTVYGYTF
TGTGCCAGCTCACCAGACACAGTCTATGGCTACACCTTC
>17|TRBJ2-3|TRBV5-1|.|.
CASSQGRAQGVTDTQYF
TGCGCCAGCAGCCAGGGGCGGGCCCAAGGAGTCACAGATACGCAGTATTTT
>12|TRBJ2-1|TRBV28|.|.
CASSPPDNEQFF
TGTGCCAGCAGTCCCCCCGACAATGAGCAGTTCTTC
>16|TRBJ2-3|TRBV28|.|TRBD1
CASRPSQGAGTDTQYF
TGTGCCAGCAGACCATCCCAGGGGGCGGGAACAGATACGCAGTATTTT
>15|TRBJ1-1|TRBV11-2|.|.
CASSLLGTGNFRAFF
TGTGCCAGCAGCTTACTCGGTACAGGGAATTTCCGAGCTTTCTTT
>12|TRBJ1-2|TRBV10-3|once|TRBD1
CAISGTGVGYTF
TGTGCCATCAGCGGGACAGGGGTAGGCTACACCTTC
>15|TRBJ2-7|TRBV10-3|.|TRBD1
CAISESGDRYHEQYF
TGTGCCATCAGTGAGTCGGGGGACAGGTATCACGAGCAGTACTTC
>15|TRBJ1-3|TRBV28|.|.
CASSPPSTGGNTIYF
TGTGCCAGCAGTCCCCCCTCCACCGGTGGAAACACCATATATTTT
>14|TRBJ2-7|TRBV7-2|.|TRBD2
CASSVSGTTYEQYF
TGTGCCAGCAGCGTCTCCGGGACTACCTACGAGCAGTACTTC
>14|TRBJ1-2|TRBV4-1|.|.
CASSQVHGIYGYTF
TGCGCCAGCAGCCAAGTGCACGGGATCTATGGCTACACCTTC
>15|TRBJ2-2|TRBV4-2|.|TRBD2
CASSQAAGNTGELFF
TGTGCCAGCAGCCAAGCAGCGGGAAACACCGGGGAGCTGTTTTTT
>14|TRBJ2-1|TRBV29-1|few|.
CSVSGTGWGNEQFF
TGCAGCGTTAGTGGAACAGGGTGGGGCAATGAGCAGTTCTTC
>15|TRBJ2-3|TRBV11-2|.|TRBD2
CASRRLAESTDTQYF
TGTGCCAGCAGGAGACTAGCGGAAAGCACAGATACGCAGTATTTT
>16|TRBJ2-1|TRBV6-4|.|TRBD2
CASSDSGLAGYNEQFF
TGTGCCAGCAGTGACTCAGGACTAGCGGGCTACAATGAGCAGTTCTTC
>15|TRBJ2-7|TRBV7-3|.|TRBD1
CASSLTGTGGYEQYF
TGTGCCAGCAGCTTAACCGGGACAGGGGGCTACGAGCAGTACTTC
>13|TRBJ1-4|TRBV9|.|.
CASRRTANEKLFF
TGTGCCAGCAGGAGAACCGCTAATGAAAAACTGTTTTTT
>15|TRBJ1-3|TRBV7-9|.|.
CASSFISQGQDTIYF
TGTGCCAGCAGCTTCATATCCCAGGGGCAAGACACCATATATTTT
>16|TRBJ2-3|TRBV4-2|.|TRBD2
CASSQEGLAGGDTQYF
TGTGCCAGCAGCCAAGAAGGCCTAGCGGGGGGAGATACGCAGTATTTT
>15|TRBJ2-1|TRBV30|.|TRBD2
CAWSVGLAGYNEQFF
TGTGCCTGGAGTGTGGGACTAGCAGGATACAATGAGCAGTTCTTC
>17|TRBJ2-3|TRBV19|.|TRBD1
CASSSRQGWAGTDTQYF
TGTGCCAGTAGTTCCCGACAGGGGTGGGCTGGCACAGATACGCAGTATTTT
>15|TRBJ1-4|TRBV7-9|.|TRBD1
CASSSGTGPYEKLFF
TGTGCCAGCAGCTCGGGGACAGGGCCTTACGAAAAACTGTTTTTT